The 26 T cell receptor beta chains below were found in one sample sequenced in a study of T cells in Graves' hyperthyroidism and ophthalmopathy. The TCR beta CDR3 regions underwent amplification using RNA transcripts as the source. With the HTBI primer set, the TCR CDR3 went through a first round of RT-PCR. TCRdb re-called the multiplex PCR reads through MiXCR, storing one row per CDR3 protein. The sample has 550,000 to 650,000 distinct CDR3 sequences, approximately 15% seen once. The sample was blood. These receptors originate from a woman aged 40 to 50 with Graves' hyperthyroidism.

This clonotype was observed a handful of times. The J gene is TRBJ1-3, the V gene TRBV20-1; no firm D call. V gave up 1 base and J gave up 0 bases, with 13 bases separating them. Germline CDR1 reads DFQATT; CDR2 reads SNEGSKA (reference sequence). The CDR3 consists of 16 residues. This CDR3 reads CSARGGYSGSGNTIYF. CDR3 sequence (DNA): TGCAGTGCTAGAGGGGGTTACTCGGGCTCTGGAAACACCATATATTTT.

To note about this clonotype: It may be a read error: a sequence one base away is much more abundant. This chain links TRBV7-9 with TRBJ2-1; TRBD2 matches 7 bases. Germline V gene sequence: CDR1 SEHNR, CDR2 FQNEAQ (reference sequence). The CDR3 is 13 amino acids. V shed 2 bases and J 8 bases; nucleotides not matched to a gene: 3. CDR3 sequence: CASSLTSEDEQFF. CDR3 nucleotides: TGTGCCAGCAGCTTAACTAGCGAGGATGAGCAGTTCTTC.

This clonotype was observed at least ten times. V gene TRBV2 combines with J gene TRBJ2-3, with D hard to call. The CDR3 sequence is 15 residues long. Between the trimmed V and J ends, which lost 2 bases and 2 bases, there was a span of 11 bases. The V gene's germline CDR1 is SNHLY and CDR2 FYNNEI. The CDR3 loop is CASSERTLSTDTQYF. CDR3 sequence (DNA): TGTGCCAGCAGTGAACGTACACTTTCCACAGATACGCAGTATTTT.

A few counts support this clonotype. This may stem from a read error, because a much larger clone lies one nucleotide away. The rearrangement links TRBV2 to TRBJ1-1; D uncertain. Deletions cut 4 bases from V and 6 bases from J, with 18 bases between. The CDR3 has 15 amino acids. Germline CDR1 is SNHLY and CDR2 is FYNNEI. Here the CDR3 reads CASSGQVQDRAEAFF. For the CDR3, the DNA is TGTGCCAGCAGTGGCCAGGTTCAGGATCGTGCTGAAGCTTTCTTT.

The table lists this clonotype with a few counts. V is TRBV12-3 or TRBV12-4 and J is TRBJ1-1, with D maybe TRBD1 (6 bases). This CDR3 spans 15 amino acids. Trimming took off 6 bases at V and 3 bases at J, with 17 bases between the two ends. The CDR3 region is CASRGGGGWDTEAFF. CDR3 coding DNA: TGTGCCAGCAGGGGGGGAGGGGGATGGGACACTGAAGCTTTCTTT.

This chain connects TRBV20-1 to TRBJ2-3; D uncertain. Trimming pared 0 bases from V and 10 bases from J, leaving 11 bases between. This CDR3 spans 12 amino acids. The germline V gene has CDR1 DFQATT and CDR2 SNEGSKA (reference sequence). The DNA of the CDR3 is TGCAGTGCTAGAGATGGGGTCAAGCCGCAGTATTTT. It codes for CSARDGVKPQYF.

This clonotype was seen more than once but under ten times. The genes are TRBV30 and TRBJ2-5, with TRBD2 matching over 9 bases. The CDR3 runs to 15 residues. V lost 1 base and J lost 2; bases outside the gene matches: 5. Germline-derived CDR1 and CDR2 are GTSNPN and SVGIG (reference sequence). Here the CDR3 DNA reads TGTGCCTGGAGTGGGGGGCTAGCGGGACAAGAGACCCAGTACTTC. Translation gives CAWSGGLAGQETQYF.

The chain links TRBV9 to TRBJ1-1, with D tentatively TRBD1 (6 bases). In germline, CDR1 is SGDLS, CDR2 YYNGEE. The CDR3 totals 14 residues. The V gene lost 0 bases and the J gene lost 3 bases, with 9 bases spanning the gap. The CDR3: CASSVAQGYTEAFF. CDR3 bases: TGTGCCAGCAGCGTAGCGCAGGGGTACACTGAAGCTTTCTTT.

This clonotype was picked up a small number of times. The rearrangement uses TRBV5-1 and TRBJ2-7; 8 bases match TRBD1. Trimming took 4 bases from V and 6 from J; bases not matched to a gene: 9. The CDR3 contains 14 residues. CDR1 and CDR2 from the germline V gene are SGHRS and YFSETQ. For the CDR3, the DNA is TGCGCCAGCAGCCGCGGACAGGGACGAGGCGAGCAGTACTTC. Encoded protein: CASSRGQGRGEQYF.

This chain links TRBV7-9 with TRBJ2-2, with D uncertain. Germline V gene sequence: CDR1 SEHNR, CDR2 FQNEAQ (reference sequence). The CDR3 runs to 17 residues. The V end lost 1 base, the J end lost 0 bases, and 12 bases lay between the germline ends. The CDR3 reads CASSLGRGPANTGELFF. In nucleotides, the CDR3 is TGTGCCAGCAGCTTAGGGCGCGGTCCCGCGAACACCGGGGAGCTGTTTTTT.

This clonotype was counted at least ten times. The CDR3 DNA sequence: TGTGCCAGCAGTGGATACCTAGACGGAAACAAAGCTTTCTTT. It codes for CASSGYLDGNKAFF. This sequence joins TRBV2 and TRBJ1-1, with D uncertain. The CDR3 is made up of 14 amino acids. Germline values: CDR1 SNHLY, CDR2 FYNNEI. V was trimmed by 4 bases and J by 9 bases, leaving 18 bases between them.

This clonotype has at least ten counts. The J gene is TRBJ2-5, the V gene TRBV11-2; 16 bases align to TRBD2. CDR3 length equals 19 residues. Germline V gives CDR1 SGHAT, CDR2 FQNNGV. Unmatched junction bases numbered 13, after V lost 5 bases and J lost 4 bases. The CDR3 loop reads CASSPSSGLAGGPRETQYF. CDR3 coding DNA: TGTGCCAGCAGCCCATCCTCGGGACTAGCGGGAGGGCCTCGAGAGACCCAGTACTTC.

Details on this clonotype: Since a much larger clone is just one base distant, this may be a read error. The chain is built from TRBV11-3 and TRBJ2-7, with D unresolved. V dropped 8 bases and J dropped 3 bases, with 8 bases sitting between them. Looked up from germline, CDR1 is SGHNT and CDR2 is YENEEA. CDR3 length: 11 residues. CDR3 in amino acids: CASGADYEQYF. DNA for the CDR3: TGTGCCAGCGGCGCGGACTACGAGCAGTACTTC.

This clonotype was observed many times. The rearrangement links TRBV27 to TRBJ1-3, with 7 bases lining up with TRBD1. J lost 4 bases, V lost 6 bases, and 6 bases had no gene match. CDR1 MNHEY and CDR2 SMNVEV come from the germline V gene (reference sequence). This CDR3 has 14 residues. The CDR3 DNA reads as TGTGCCAGCAGCGAGGGGGCTTGGGGAAACACCATATATTTT. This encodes CASSEGAWGNTIYF.

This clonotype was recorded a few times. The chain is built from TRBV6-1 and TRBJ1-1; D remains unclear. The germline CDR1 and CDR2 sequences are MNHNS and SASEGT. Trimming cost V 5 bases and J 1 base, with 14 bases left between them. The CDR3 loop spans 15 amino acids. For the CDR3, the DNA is TGTGCCAGCAGTTCATCTTCACGGGGGAACACTGAAGCTTTCTTT. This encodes CASSSSSRGNTEAFF.

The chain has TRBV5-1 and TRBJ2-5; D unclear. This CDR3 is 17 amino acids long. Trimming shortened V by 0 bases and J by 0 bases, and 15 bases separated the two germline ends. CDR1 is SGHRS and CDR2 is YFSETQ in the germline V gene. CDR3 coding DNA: TGCGCCAGCAGCTTGGCCCCCCCAGGATCGTACCAAGAGACCCAGTACTTC. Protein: CASSLAPPGSYQETQYF.

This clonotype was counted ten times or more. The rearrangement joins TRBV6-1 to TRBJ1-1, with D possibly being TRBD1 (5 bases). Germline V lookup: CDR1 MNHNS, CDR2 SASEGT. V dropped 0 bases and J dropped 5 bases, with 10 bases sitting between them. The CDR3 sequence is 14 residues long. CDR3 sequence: CASSEASGRTEAFF. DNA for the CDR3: TGTGCCAGCAGTGAAGCTTCGGGGCGGACTGAAGCTTTCTTT.

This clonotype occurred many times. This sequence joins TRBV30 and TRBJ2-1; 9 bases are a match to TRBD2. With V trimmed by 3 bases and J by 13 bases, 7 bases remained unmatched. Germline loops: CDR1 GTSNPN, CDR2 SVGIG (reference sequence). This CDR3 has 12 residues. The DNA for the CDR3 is TGTGCCTGGAGCGGCCTAGCGGGGACTCAGTTCTTC. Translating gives CAWSGLAGTQFF.

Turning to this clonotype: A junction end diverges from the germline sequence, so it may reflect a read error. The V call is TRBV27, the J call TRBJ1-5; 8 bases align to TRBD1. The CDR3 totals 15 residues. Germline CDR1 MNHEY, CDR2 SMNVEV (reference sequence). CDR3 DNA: TGTGCCGGCAGTTGGCAGGGGGCTAGCAATCAGCCCCAGCATTTT. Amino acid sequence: CAGSWQGASNQPQHF.

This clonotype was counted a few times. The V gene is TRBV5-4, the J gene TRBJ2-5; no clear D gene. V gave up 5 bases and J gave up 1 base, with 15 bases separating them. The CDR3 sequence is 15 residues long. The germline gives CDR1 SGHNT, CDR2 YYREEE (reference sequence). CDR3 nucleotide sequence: TGTGCCAGCAGATCCCGGAGCAGCCTCCAAGAGACCCAGTACTTC. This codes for CASRSRSSLQETQYF.

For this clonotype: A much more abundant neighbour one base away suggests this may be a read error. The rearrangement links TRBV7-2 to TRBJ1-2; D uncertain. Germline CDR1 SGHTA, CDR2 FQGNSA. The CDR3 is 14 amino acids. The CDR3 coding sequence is TGTGCCAGCAGCTTACTTACAGCTAACTATGGCTACGCCTTC. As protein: CASSLLTANYGYAF.

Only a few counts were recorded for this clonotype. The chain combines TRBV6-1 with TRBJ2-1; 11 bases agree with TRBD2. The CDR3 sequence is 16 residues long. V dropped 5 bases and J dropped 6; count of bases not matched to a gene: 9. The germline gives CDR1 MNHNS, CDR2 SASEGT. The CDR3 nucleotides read TGTGCCAGCAGTTACTCTACTAGCGGGGGCCTCAATGAGCAGTTCTTC. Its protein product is CASSYSTSGGLNEQFF.

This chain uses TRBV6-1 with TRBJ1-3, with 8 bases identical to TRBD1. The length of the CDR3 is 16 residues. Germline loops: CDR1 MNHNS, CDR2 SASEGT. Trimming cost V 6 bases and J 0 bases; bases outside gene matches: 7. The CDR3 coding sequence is TGTGCCAGCAGGTCTGCCGGGACAGGCTCTGGAAACACCATATATTTT. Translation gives CASRSAGTGSGNTIYF.

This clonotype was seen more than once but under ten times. The CDR3 sequence is CASSKLTGGSYGYTF. The CDR3 coding sequence is TGTGCCAGTAGTAAATTGACAGGGGGCAGCTATGGCTACACCTTC. The rearrangement joins TRBV19 to TRBJ1-2; the match to TRBD1 covers 10 bases. The V segment lost 4 bases and the J segment 4 bases; nucleotides outside the gene matches: 6. Per the germline V gene, CDR1 is LNHDA and CDR2 is SQIVND (reference sequence). CDR3 size: 15 residues.

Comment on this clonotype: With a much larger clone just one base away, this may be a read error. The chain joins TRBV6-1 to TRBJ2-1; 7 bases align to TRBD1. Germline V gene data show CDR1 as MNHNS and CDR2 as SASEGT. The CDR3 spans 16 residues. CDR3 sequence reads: CASSRTGTDSHNEQFF. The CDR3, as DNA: TGTGCCAGCAGTCGAACCGGGACAGACTCCCACAATGAGCAGTTCTTC.

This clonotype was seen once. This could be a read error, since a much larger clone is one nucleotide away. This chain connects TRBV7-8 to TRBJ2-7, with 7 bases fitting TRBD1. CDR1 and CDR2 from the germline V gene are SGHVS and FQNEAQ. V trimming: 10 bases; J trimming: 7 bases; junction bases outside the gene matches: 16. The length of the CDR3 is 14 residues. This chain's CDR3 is CATKHRGDEDEQYF. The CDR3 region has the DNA TGTGCCACCAAGCACAGGGGTGACGAGGATGAGCAGTACTTC.